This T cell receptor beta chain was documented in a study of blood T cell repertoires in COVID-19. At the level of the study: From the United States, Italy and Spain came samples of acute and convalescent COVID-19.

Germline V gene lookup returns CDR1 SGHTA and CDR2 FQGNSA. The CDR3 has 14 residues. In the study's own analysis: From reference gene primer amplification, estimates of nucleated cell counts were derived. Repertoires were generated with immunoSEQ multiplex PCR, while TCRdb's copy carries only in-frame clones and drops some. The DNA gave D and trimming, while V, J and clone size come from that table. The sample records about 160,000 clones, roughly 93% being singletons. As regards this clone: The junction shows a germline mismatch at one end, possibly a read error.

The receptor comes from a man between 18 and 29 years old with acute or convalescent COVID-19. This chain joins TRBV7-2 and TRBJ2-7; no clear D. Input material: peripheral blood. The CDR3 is CASGLLPGTYEQYF. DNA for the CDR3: TGTGCCAGCGGCTTACTACCAGGAACCTACGAGCAGTACTTC.